This passage covers 18 T cell receptor beta chains from one sample sequenced in a study of cytomegalovirus exposure and HLA in healthy donors. Primers included in the PCR were 60 Vbeta and 13 Jbeta primers. Assay: immunoSEQ multiplex PCR; the TCRdb copy retains only in-frame clones and omits some. The table lists around 200,000 clones, over 65% of them singletons. Sequencing used PBMCs. The receptors come from a woman in her sixties in good health and CMV-seropositive.

The rearrangement links TRBV19 to TRBJ1-5; 7 bases match TRBD1. Germline V gene lookup returns CDR1 LNHDA and CDR2 SQIVND (reference sequence). CDR3 length: 14 amino acids. Unmatched junction bases numbered 4, after V lost 4 bases and J lost 4 bases. CDR3 bases: TGTGCCAGTAGTACCTCAGGGGGTAATCAGCCCCAGCATTTT. Its protein product is CASSTSGGNQPQHF.

This sequence joins TRBV4-1 and TRBJ2-5, with TRBD2 identical over 8 bases. Germline assignment: CDR1 MGHRA and CDR2 YSYEKL. This CDR3 region has 17 residues. The ends lost 2 bases at V and 5 bases at J; junction bases unmatched: 13. The CDR3 nucleotides read TGCGCCAGCAGCCAATTTGTCGACGGGAGGGCCAGGGAGACCCAGTACTTC. Amino acid sequence: CASSQFVDGRARETQYF.

With regard to this clone: This CDR3 is missing its conserved last phenylalanine or tryptophan, likely due to a read error. The chain combines TRBV5-1 with TRBJ1-1; D remains unclear. With 4 bases removed from V and 11 bases from J, the gap between germline ends came to 21 bases. In germline, CDR1 is SGHRS, CDR2 YFSETQ. The CDR3 is 14 residues long. DNA of the CDR3: TGCGCCAGCAGCCCTAGCCGCGCCGGGGTGGGGGCTTTCCTT. Translated: CASSPSRAGVGAFL.

The table lists this clone with a count of one. V gene TRBV9 combines with J gene TRBJ2-7; 8 nucleotides line up with TRBD2. The germline CDR1 and CDR2 sequences are SGDLS and YYNGEE. This CDR3 spans 15 amino acids. The V and J ends lost 0 bases and 0 bases, in that order; junction bases with no gene match: 2. The CDR3 is CASSVEGTSSYEQYF. The CDR3 bases are TGTGCCAGCAGCGTAGAGGGGACTAGCTCCTACGAGCAGTACTTC.

The CDR3 reads CAISTGTGEDTIYF. The CDR3 coding sequence is TGTGCCATCAGTACCGGGACAGGGGAAGACACCATATATTTT. The chain has TRBV10-3 and TRBJ1-3; 10 nucleotides agree with TRBD1. V shed 5 bases, J shed 8 bases, and the junction held 6 bases outside the gene matches. The CDR3 extends over 14 amino acids. Germline V CDR1 and CDR2: ENHRY, SYGVKD.

This rearrangement joins TRBV7-2 to TRBJ2-5, with a possible D match to TRBD1 (6 bases). Trimming left V 3 bases short and J 2 bases short, with 13 bases between. The germline V gene encodes CDR1 SGHTA and CDR2 FQGNSA. This CDR3 region has 15 residues. The CDR3 reads CASSFQGREQETQYF. The CDR3 DNA sequence: TGTGCCAGCAGCTTTCAGGGGAGAGAGCAAGAGACCCAGTACTTC.

V is TRBV9 and J is TRBJ2-5; maybe TRBD2 (7 bases). Germline V CDR1 and CDR2: SGDLS, YYNGEE. The length of the CDR3 is 13 residues. Deletions cut 4 bases from V and 5 bases from J, with 12 bases between. CDR3 bases: TGTGCCAGCAGCACCCGGGGGGCGGAGACCCAGTACTTC. Translation gives CASSTRGAETQYF.

This clone was seen a few times. J is TRBJ1-4 and V is TRBV5-1; 7 bases align to TRBD1. Germline CDR1 is SGHRS and CDR2 is YFSETQ. The CDR3 is 14 residues long. J gave up 10 bases and V 4 bases, and 10 bases lay outside the gene matches. In nucleotides, the CDR3 is TGCGCCAGCAGCGATCCGGGGACAGTAGGAAAACTGTTTTTT. This codes for CASSDPGTVGKLFF.

This rearrangement joins TRBV13 to TRBJ1-1, with 10 nucleotides matching TRBD1. The ends lost 1 base at V and 5 bases at J; junction bases unmatched: 10. Germline loops: CDR1 PRHDT, CDR2 FYEKMQ (reference sequence). The CDR3 is made up of 17 amino acids. CDR3 amino acids: CASSLVDRGQQGTEAFF. The CDR3 nucleotides are TGTGCCAGCAGCTTAGTCGACAGGGGGCAGCAGGGAACTGAAGCTTTCTTT.

The chain carries TRBV7-2 and TRBJ1-1; the D is unclear. This CDR3 region has 13 residues. Per germline, CDR1 SGHTA and CDR2 FQGNSA. V gave up 1 base and J gave up 6 bases, with 9 bases separating them. CDR3 coding DNA: TGTGCCAGCAGCTTAGTCGGTACGTCTGAAGCTTTCTTT. Protein sequence: CASSLVGTSEAFF.

A few counts support this clone. The chain uses TRBV6-1 and TRBJ1-2; no firm D call. Trimming removed 2 bases from V and 4 bases from J, with 8 bases in between. The CDR3 spans 13 residues. Looked up from germline, CDR1 is MNHNS and CDR2 is SASEGT. In nucleotides, the CDR3 is TGTGCCAGCAGTGAACCGGGAGGCTATGGCTACACCTTC. Translation gives CASSEPGGYGYTF.

The rearrangement uses TRBV9 and TRBJ2-2; maybe TRBD1 (6 bases). The CDR3 consists of 16 residues. The germline V gene has CDR1 SGDLS and CDR2 YYNGEE. The ends were cut back, 0 bases at V and 2 bases at J, with 11 bases in the middle. The DNA of the CDR3 is TGTGCCAGCAGCGTAGGAGGGGGTTTAAACACCGGGGAGCTGTTTTTT. It encodes CASSVGGGLNTGELFF.

There are a few counts of this clone. V gene TRBV7-8 combines with J gene TRBJ1-2, with D perhaps matching TRBD1 (6 bases). CDR1 SGHVS and CDR2 FQNEAQ come from the germline V gene. The CDR3 runs to 15 residues. V was pared by 5 bases and J by 4 bases, with 17 bases between. The CDR3 nucleotides are TGTGCCAGCAGCGAGACCTCCTCAGGGGTCTATGGCTACACCTTC. It encodes CASSETSSGVYGYTF.

V is TRBV30 and J is TRBJ1-1, with D uncertain. V lost 1 base to trimming and J lost 6 bases, with 12 bases between them. Germline values: CDR1 GTSNPN, CDR2 SVGIG (reference sequence). The CDR3 consists of 13 residues. This CDR3 reads CAWSADPGAEAFF. For the CDR3, the DNA is TGTGCCTGGAGTGCTGACCCGGGAGCTGAAGCTTTCTTT.

The chain recombines TRBV5-1 with TRBJ2-7; D is possibly TRBD1 (6 bases). V was shortened by 0 bases and J by 6 bases, with 10 bases between the two germline ends. CDR1 SGHRS and CDR2 YFSETQ come from the germline V gene. CDR3 length equals 13 residues. In DNA, the CDR3 is TGCGCCAGCAGCTTGGCACAGGGAGCCGAGCAGTACTTC. It encodes CASSLAQGAEQYF.

The chain combines TRBV5-1 with TRBJ2-3; D gene unclear. Germline CDR1 and CDR2: SGHRS and YFSETQ. This CDR3 is built from 11 residues. V lost 0 bases and J 7 bases, leaving 3 bases between the germline ends. CDR3 DNA sequence: TGCGCCAGCAGCTTGGCAAATACGCAGTATTTT. This gives the protein CASSLANTQYF.

CDR3: CASSDGRGAGELFF. In nucleotides, the CDR3 is TGTGCCAGCAGTGACGGGAGGGGCGCCGGGGAGCTGTTTTTT. The chain recombines TRBV2 with TRBJ2-2, with 8 bases identical to TRBD2. Germline V gene lookup returns CDR1 SNHLY and CDR2 FYNNEI. The CDR3 sequence is 14 residues long. The V segment lost 3 bases and the J segment 6 bases; nucleotides outside the gene matches: 3. Full variable domain (missing parts from reference TRBV2 and TRBJ2-2): EPEVTQTPSHQVTQMGQEVILRCVPISNHLYFYWYRQILGQKVEFLVSFYNNEISEKSEIFDDQFSVERPDGSNFTLKIRSTKLEDSAMYFCASSDGRGAGELFFGEGSRLTVL.

CDR3 bases: TGTGCCAGCAGCACTCCCACAGGGCCCACCGGGCAGTTCTTC. Encoded protein: CASSTPTGPTGQFF. The rearrangement joins TRBV7-2 to TRBJ2-1, with TRBD1 as a possible D gene (6 bases). V lost 5 bases to trimming and J lost 12 bases, with 20 bases between them. Per germline, CDR1 SGHTA and CDR2 FQGNSA. The CDR3 length is 14 residues.